Sequencing of this T cell receptor beta chain was carried out in a study of naive and memory T cell subsets. TCR cDNA received a 3' ligated oligonucleotide that carried a UMI. RNA was extracted from 2.5 to 3 ml of whole blood of healthy adults. Input was roughly 1 to 1000 ng of DNase-treated total RNA without cell sorting. To note about this clonotype: What it binds is not known.

Study conclusions and caveats: The RNA method is potentially sensitive to activation and differentiation changes.

The SP2 primer and nested alpha and beta constant region primers amplified ligated cDNA in four rounds. Alpha and beta constant region primers primed reverse transcription for blood and skin samples. One entry per CDR3 protein results from TCRdb running MiXCR on the 5' RACE reads. The data hold 55,000 to 65,000 distinct CDR3 sequences, with 8% observed a single time. Germline V CDR1 and CDR2: MNHEY, SMNVEV (reference sequence). The CDR3 totals 14 residues. Trimming cost V 5 bases and J 8 bases; bases outside gene matches: 6. This TCR derives from a female donor in good health. The V and J genes are TRBV27 and TRBJ2-1; 10 bases are shared with TRBD2. The CDR3 here is CASSKLAGRDEQFF. CDR3 in DNA: TGTGCCAGCAGTAAACTAGCGGGGAGGGATGAGCAGTTCTTC.